The 29 T cell receptor beta chains reported below all come from one sample, sequenced in a study of T-cell reconstitution after alpha-beta-depleted transplantation in children. A library of TCRbeta sequences, prepared with unique molecular identifiers, was generated. TCRdb analysed the PCR reads with MiXCR anew, one entry per CDR3 protein. In the table there are 200,000 or so distinct CDR3 sequences, around 8.4% of which are singletons. The input for sequencing was PBMCs, mostly from graft donor cells, taken 360 days after TCRalphabeta/CD19-depleted stem cell transplant. Receptors were obtained from a male patient between 2 and 15 years old who had a stem cell transplant for acute myeloid leukemia, so the T cells may come from the graft donor.

This clonotype was seen only a few times. The rearrangement links TRBV12-3 or TRBV12-4 to TRBJ2-7; D unresolved. There are 13 residues in the CDR3. V lost 2 bases and J lost 2, with 7 bases in between. The CDR3 nucleotides are TGTGCCAGCAGTTTAAAAGTAACCTACGAGCAGTACTTC. Its protein product is CASSLKVTYEQYF.

The chain uses TRBV29-1 and TRBJ2-3; D is undetermined. The V gene lost 7 bases and the J gene lost 0 bases, with 5 bases spanning the gap. The CDR3 sequence is 11 residues long. The germline V gene has CDR1 SQVTM and CDR2 ANQGSEA. The CDR3 coding sequence is TGCAGCGCCGACAGCACAGATACGCAGTATTTT. Protein sequence: CSADSTDTQYF.

The V gene is TRBV5-1, the J gene TRBJ2-5; 7 nucleotides line up with TRBD2. With 3 bases clipped from V and 1 base from J, the junction kept 12 bases outside the gene matches. Germline CDR1 SGHRS, CDR2 YFSETQ. The CDR3 consists of 17 residues. CDR3 bases: TGCGCCAGCAGCTCGTGGGGGGAGGGCCTTCTCCAAGAGACCCAGTACTTC. It translates to CASSSWGEGLLQETQYF.

This clonotype has a handful of counts. This chain uses TRBV12-3 or TRBV12-4 with TRBJ2-1, with D hard to call. The CDR3 has 12 amino acids. The germline V and J ends were trimmed by 6 bases and 6 bases, with 9 bases remaining between them. CDR3 amino acids: CASSPDPNEQFF. CDR3 sequence (DNA): TGTGCCAGCAGCCCGGACCCCAATGAGCAGTTCTTC.

Only a few counts were recorded for this clonotype. CDR3 nucleotide sequence: TGCGCCAGCAGCCCGTACACGGGAGGGGAAAAACTGTTTTTT. Protein product: CASSPYTGGEKLFF. The V gene is TRBV5-1, the J gene TRBJ1-4, with D unclear. The CDR3 sequence is 14 residues long. With 4 bases removed from V and 8 bases from J, the gap between germline ends came to 15 bases. Germline CDR1 and CDR2: SGHRS and YFSETQ.

This clonotype is deemed medium-sized. The gene calls are TRBV7-2 and TRBJ2-3; D perhaps matches TRBD2 (6 bases). The CDR3 covers 13 residues. With 3 bases removed from V and 6 bases from J, the gap between germline ends came to 10 bases. From germline, CDR1 is SGHTA and CDR2 FQGNSA. CDR3 bases: TGTGCCAGCAGCTTCGGCGGGACCGATACGCAGTATTTT. This translates into CASSFGGTDTQYF.

This clonotype was recorded many times. The chain couples TRBV5-1 to TRBJ1-2; no clear D gene. The length of the CDR3 is 13 residues. CDR1 and CDR2 from the germline V gene are SGHRS and YFSETQ. Trimming stripped 0 bases from V and 8 bases from J, with 11 bases between. CDR3 DNA: TGCGCCAGCAGCTTGGCCATGGACGGGGGCTACACCTTC. It codes for CASSLAMDGGYTF. The full variable domain, its missing parts supplied by reference TRBV5-1 and TRBJ1-2, is KAGVTQTPRYLIKTRGQQVTLSCSPISGHRSVSWYQQTPGQGLQFLFEYFSETQRNKGNFPGRFSGRQFSNSRSEMNVSTLELGDSALYLCASSLAMDGGYTFGSGTRLTVV.

The V gene is TRBV7-9, the J gene TRBJ2-7; 8 bases are shared with TRBD2. The V segment lost 2 bases and the J segment 6 bases; nucleotides outside the gene matches: 9. This CDR3 has 15 amino acids. Per the germline V gene, CDR1 is SEHNR and CDR2 is FQNEAQ (reference sequence). The CDR3 coding sequence is TGTGCCAGCAGCTTAAGAGAAGCGGGAGACGGCGAGCAGTACTTC. It codes for CASSLREAGDGEQYF.

This clonotype occurred a few times. The V gene is TRBV5-5, the J gene TRBJ1-2, with no clear D. CDR3 size: 16 residues. Between the trimmed V and J ends, which lost 0 bases and 5 bases, there was a span of 17 bases. Germline values: CDR1 SGHKS, CDR2 YYEKEE (reference sequence). CDR3 nucleotide sequence: TGTGCCAGCAGCTTGGATTTGGGTGGACTCGGGTATGGCTACACCTTC. It translates to CASSLDLGGLGYGYTF.

V is TRBV30 and J is TRBJ2-7; D gene unclear. The V and J ends lost 0 bases and 3 bases respectively, with 3 bases between them. The CDR3 consists of 11 residues. Germline V lookup: CDR1 GTSNPN, CDR2 SVGIG (reference sequence). CDR3 protein: CAWSVVYEQYF. CDR3 in DNA: TGTGCCTGGAGTGTAGTCTACGAGCAGTACTTC. The entire variable domain, with the rest obtained from reference TRBV30 and TRBJ2-7, is as follows: SQTIHQWPATLVQPVGSPLSLECTVEGTSNPNLYWYRQAAGRGLQLLFYSVGIGQISSEVPQNLSASRPQDRQFILSSKKLLLSDSGFYLCAWSVVYEQYFGPGTRLTVT.

This clonotype showed up just a few times. The chain carries TRBV20-1 and TRBJ1-1; 10 bases are a match to TRBD1. Germline assignment: CDR1 DFQATT and CDR2 SNEGSKA (reference sequence). This CDR3 region has 16 residues. The V segment lost 3 bases and the J segment 0 bases; nucleotides outside the gene matches: 7. CDR3 in amino acids: CSARRQGATMNTEAFF. The CDR3 region has the DNA TGCAGTGCTAGGAGACAGGGGGCTACCATGAACACTGAAGCTTTCTTT.

The chain is built from TRBV18 and TRBJ1-2; TRBD1 is a possible D gene (5 bases). CDR1 KGHSH and CDR2 LQKENI come from the germline V gene. The CDR3 totals 13 residues. V was pared by 5 bases and J by 1 base, with 8 bases between. Here the CDR3 reads CASSEDSNYGYTF. The CDR3 bases are TGTGCCAGCTCAGAAGACAGTAACTATGGCTACACCTTC. The variable domain in full, completed from reference TRBV18 and TRBJ1-2, reads NAGVMQNPRHLVRRRGQEARLRCSPMKGHSHVYWYRQLPEEGLKFMVYLQKENIIDESGMPKERFSAEFPKEGPSILRIQQVVRGDSAAYFCASSEDSNYGYTFGSGTRLTVV.

This clonotype was picked up many times. V is TRBV4-3 and J is TRBJ2-1, with 8 bases identical to TRBD2. The germline CDR1 and CDR2 sequences are LGHNA and YSLEER. V dropped 1 base and J dropped 6; count of bases not matched to a gene: 5. The CDR3 is made up of 15 amino acids. For the CDR3, the DNA is TGCGCCAGCAGCCAAGTTGGCACTAGCGGCAATGAGCAGTTCTTC. This codes for CASSQVGTSGNEQFF.

This clonotype was observed many times. The genes are TRBV5-1 and TRBJ1-2; D unresolved. Germline CDR1 reads SGHRS; CDR2 reads YFSETQ. V lost 0 bases and J lost 5, with 11 bases in between. The CDR3 is 14 residues long. Here the CDR3 DNA reads TGCGCCAGCAGCTTGGCCCCAGGACCATATGGCTACACCTTC. It yields the protein CASSLAPGPYGYTF.

This chain joins TRBV12-3 or TRBV12-4 and TRBJ2-2; no clear D. This CDR3 contains 18 residues. V was clipped by 2 bases and J by 5 bases, with 21 bases between them. The CDR3 spells CASSLNKLKQERTGELFF. DNA of the CDR3: TGTGCCAGCAGTTTAAATAAATTGAAGCAGGAAAGAACCGGGGAGCTGTTTTTT.

The chain links TRBV6-2 or TRBV6-3 to TRBJ2-1, with TRBD2 as a possible D gene (5 bases). Looked up from germline, CDR1 is MNHEY and CDR2 is SVGEGT. V was shortened by 4 bases and J by 9 bases, with 22 bases between the two germline ends. This CDR3 spans 16 amino acids. The CDR3 spells CASSSPLTGGWAEQFF. CDR3 sequence (DNA): TGTGCCAGCAGTTCCCCCCTGACGGGCGGGTGGGCTGAGCAGTTCTTC.

The chain recombines TRBV6-1 with TRBJ2-5; 7 bases map to TRBD1. This CDR3 has 15 amino acids. The germline V gene has CDR1 MNHNS and CDR2 SASEGT. The V segment lost 6 bases and the J segment 1 base; nucleotides outside the gene matches: 8. The CDR3 region is CASRPPGQTQETQYF. The CDR3 DNA follows: TGTGCCAGCAGGCCCCCGGGACAGACCCAAGAGACCCAGTACTTC.

The table lists this clonotype with many counts. The V and J genes are TRBV20-1 and TRBJ2-2, with TRBD1 as a possible D gene (6 bases). Germline V gene sequence: CDR1 DFQATT, CDR2 SNEGSKA (reference sequence). This CDR3 spans 16 amino acids. The V gene lost 4 bases and the J gene lost 2 bases, with 17 bases spanning the gap. Written as DNA, the CDR3 is TGCAGTGCTATCTCCCTTGGGGGCGGCAACACCGGGGAGCTGTTTTTT. It is translated as CSAISLGGGNTGELFF.

This clonotype was counted only a few times. V usage is TRBV12-3 or TRBV12-4 and J usage is TRBJ1-1; the D gene is possibly TRBD1 (5 bases). Trimming stripped 7 bases from V and 4 bases from J, with 19 bases between. The length of the CDR3 is 15 residues. The CDR3 region has the DNA TGTGCCAGCACTCTGGCAGGGAAGGGTGGCACTGAAGCTTTCTTT. It yields the protein CASTLAGKGGTEAFF.

This sequence joins TRBV14 and TRBJ2-3, with D unresolved. Germline V gives CDR1 SGHDN, CDR2 FVKESK. The CDR3 contains 16 residues. The V end was cut by 5 bases, the J end by 3 bases, with 18 bases between. The CDR3 region is CASSYHGGIRTDTQYF. CDR3 nucleotides: TGTGCCAGCAGCTATCACGGTGGGATACGAACAGATACGCAGTATTTT.

CDR3 nucleotide sequence: TGTGCCATCAGCCAGGACAGGGTTCGGATGGATTCACCCCTCCACTTT. As protein: CAISQDRVRMDSPLHF. The chain employs TRBV10-3 and TRBJ1-6, with TRBD1 identical over 8 bases. J gave up 8 bases and V 6 bases, and 12 bases lay outside the gene matches. Germline values: CDR1 ENHRY, CDR2 SYGVKD. This CDR3 spans 16 amino acids.

In its sample, this clonotype was seen many times. This chain joins TRBV20-1 and TRBJ1-1; D not certain. Looked up from germline, CDR1 is DFQATT and CDR2 is SNEGSKA (reference sequence). The CDR3 length is 13 residues. Trimming removed 3 bases at V and 1 base at J, with 9 bases between. CDR3 loop: CSASGHSNTEAFF. As DNA, the CDR3 is TGCAGTGCTAGCGGGCATTCGAACACTGAAGCTTTCTTT.

This clonotype came up many times. The chain is built from TRBV20-1 and TRBJ1-4; D unclear. CDR3 length equals 13 residues. Germline assignment: CDR1 DFQATT and CDR2 SNEGSKA (reference sequence). The V end lost 5 bases, the J end lost 0 bases, and 7 bases lay between the germline ends. For the CDR3, the DNA is TGCAGTGCTGGGATTCCAACTAATGAAAAACTGTTTTTT. Protein: CSAGIPTNEKLFF.

This clonotype was seen at least ten times. V usage is TRBV9 and J usage is TRBJ2-1, with 7 bases aligning to TRBD1. Germline CDR1 and CDR2: SGDLS and YYNGEE. This CDR3 comprises 14 residues. The ends lost 5 bases at V and 9 bases at J; junction bases unmatched: 11. The CDR3: CASSSTGMVAEQFF. CDR3 bases: TGTGCCAGCAGTTCGACAGGGATGGTGGCTGAGCAGTTCTTC.

The chain joins TRBV24-1 to TRBJ2-3, with 10 positions matching TRBD1. This CDR3 is built from 16 residues. Trimming cost V 4 bases and J 1 base; bases outside gene matches: 4. CDR1 and CDR2 from the germline V gene are KGHDR and SFDVKD. In DNA, the CDR3 is TGTGCCACCAGTGACCCAGGGACAGGGGGCACAGATACGCAGTATTTT. This encodes CATSDPGTGGTDTQYF.

The V gene is TRBV7-2, the J gene TRBJ2-7; 8 bases align to TRBD2. The CDR3 spans 15 residues. The junction had 8 bases not matched to a gene; V was cut back by 4 bases and J by 3 bases. The germline CDR1 and CDR2 sequences are SGHTA and FQGNSA. The CDR3, as DNA: TGTGCCAGCAGCTCCCGGGGGGGGCGCAGCTACGAGCAGTACTTC. This translates into CASSSRGGRSYEQYF.

This clonotype was detected many times. The gene calls are TRBV12-3 or TRBV12-4 and TRBJ2-4, with 13 bases matching TRBD2. J was trimmed by 0 bases and V by 2 bases; bases with no gene match: 10. The CDR3 loop spans 20 amino acids. The CDR3 is CASSLPTSGRASLAKNIQYF. In DNA, the CDR3 is TGTGCCAGCAGTTTACCTACTAGCGGGAGGGCATCACTAGCCAAAAACATTCAGTACTTC.

J is TRBJ2-7 and V is TRBV14; 7 bases align to TRBD2. CDR1 SGHDN and CDR2 FVKESK come from the germline V gene. V lost 4 bases to trimming and J lost 6 bases; unmatched junction nucleotides: 6. This CDR3 spans 13 amino acids. The CDR3 loop reads CASSRGTTAEQYF. The CDR3 nucleotides are TGTGCCAGCAGCCGCGGGACTACAGCCGAGCAGTACTTC.

This clonotype came up a few times. This chain uses TRBV18 with TRBJ2-5, with D possibly being TRBD2 (6 bases). V lost 2 bases and J 2 bases, leaving 9 bases between the germline ends. CDR3 length: 14 amino acids. CDR1 is KGHSH, CDR2 LQKENI, per germline. In DNA, the CDR3 is TGTGCCAGCTCACCAATGGGGGGACAAGAGACCCAGTACTTC. This translates into CASSPMGGQETQYF.